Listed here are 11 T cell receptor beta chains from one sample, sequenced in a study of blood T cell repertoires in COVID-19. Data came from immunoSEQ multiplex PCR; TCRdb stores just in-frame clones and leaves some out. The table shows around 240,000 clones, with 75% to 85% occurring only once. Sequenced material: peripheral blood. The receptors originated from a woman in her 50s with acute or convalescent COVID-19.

The CDR3 loop is CASSRSSGSTDTQYF. CDR3 bases: TGTGCCAGCAGCCGATCGTCAGGGTCCACAGATACGCAGTATTTT. The V call is TRBV5-4, the J call TRBJ2-3, with a tentative D call TRBD1 (5 bases). Trimming left V 4 bases short and J 2 bases short, with 14 bases between. The CDR3 sequence is 15 residues long. CDR1 and CDR2 from the germline V gene are SGHNT and YYREEE (reference sequence). The full variable domain, with the rest looked up from reference TRBV5-4 and TRBJ2-3, is ETGVTQSPTHLIKTRGQQVTLRCSSQSGHNTVSWYQQALGQGPQFIFQYYREEENGRGNFPPRFSGLQFPNYSSELNVNALELDDSALYLCASSRSSGSTDTQYFGPGTRLTVL.

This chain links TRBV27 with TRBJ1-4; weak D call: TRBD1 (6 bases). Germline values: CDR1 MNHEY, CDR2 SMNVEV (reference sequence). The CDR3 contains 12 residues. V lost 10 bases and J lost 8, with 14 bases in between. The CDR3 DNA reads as TGTGCCACACAGGGCGCGGAGGAAAAACTGTTTTTT. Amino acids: CATQGAEEKLFF.

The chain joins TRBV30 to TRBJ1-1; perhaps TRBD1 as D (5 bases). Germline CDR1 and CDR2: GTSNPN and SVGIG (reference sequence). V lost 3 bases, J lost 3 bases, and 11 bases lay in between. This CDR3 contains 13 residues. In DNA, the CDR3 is TGTGCCTGGAGGGGCCCGGGGGACACTGAAGCTTTCTTT. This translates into CAWRGPGDTEAFF.

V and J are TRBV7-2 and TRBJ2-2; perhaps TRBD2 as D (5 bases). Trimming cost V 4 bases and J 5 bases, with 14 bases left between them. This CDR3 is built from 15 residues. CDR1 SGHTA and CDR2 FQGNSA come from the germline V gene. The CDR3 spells CASSSGSRVTGELFF. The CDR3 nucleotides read TGTGCCAGCAGCTCGGGATCCCGAGTTACCGGGGAGCTGTTTTTT.

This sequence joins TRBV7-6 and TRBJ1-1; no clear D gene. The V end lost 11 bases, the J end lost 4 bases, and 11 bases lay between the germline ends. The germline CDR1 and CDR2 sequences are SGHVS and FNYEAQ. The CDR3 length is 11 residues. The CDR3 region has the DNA TGTGCCTCAACACGGGGCACTGAAGCTTTCTTT. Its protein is CASTRGTEAFF.

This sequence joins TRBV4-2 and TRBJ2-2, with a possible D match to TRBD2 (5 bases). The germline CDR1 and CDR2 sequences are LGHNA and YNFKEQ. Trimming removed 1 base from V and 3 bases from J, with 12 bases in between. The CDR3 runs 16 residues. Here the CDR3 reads CASSQVASRDTGELFF. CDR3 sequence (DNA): TGTGCCAGCAGCCAAGTGGCTAGCCGGGACACCGGGGAGCTGTTTTTT.

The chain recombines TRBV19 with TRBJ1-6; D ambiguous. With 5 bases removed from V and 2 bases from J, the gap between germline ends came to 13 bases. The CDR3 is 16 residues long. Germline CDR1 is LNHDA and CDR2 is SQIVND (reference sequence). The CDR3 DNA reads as TGTGCCAGTAGTGTCGCGGAGGCCGCCTATAATTCACCCCTCCACTTT. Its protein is CASSVAEAAYNSPLHF. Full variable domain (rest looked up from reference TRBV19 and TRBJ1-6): DGGITQSPKYLFRKEGQNVTLSCEQNLNHDAMYWYRQDPGQGLRLIYYSQIVNDFQKGDIAEGYSVSREKKESFPLTVTSAQKNPTAFYLCASSVAEAAYNSPLHFGNGTRLTVT.

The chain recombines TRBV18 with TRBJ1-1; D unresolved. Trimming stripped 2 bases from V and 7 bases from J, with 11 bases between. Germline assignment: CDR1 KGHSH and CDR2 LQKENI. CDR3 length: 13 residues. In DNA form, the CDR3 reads TGTGCCAGCTCACCAGGGCTTACCAGTGAAGCTTTCTTT. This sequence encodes CASSPGLTSEAFF.

The CDR3 is CASSQDSKGLAGVNEQFF. The DNA of the CDR3 is TGCGCCAGCAGCCAAGATAGCAAGGGACTAGCGGGAGTTAATGAGCAGTTCTTC. This rearrangement joins TRBV4-1 to TRBJ2-1; 14 bases are a match to TRBD2. The CDR3 contains 18 residues. The germline CDR1 and CDR2 sequences are MGHRA and YSYEKL. J was trimmed by 7 bases and V by 0 bases; bases with no gene match: 8.

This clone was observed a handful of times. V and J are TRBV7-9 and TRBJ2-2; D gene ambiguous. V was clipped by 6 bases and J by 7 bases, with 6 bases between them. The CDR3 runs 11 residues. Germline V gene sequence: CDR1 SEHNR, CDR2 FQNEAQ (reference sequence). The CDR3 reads CASRISGELFF. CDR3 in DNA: TGTGCCAGCAGAATCAGCGGGGAGCTGTTTTTT. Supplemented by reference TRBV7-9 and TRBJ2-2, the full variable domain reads DTGVSQNPRHKITKRGQNVTFRCDPISEHNRLYWYRQTLGQGPEFLTYFQNEAQLEKSRLLSDRFSAERPKGSFSTLEIQRTEQGDSAMYLCASRISGELFFGEGSRLTVL.

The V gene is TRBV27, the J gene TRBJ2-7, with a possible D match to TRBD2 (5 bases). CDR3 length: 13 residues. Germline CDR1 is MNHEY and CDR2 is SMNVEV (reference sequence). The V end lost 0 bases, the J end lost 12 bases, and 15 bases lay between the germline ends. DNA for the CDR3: TGTGCCAGCAGTTTATCGCCTACTAGAGATCGGTACTTC. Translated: CASSLSPTRDRYF.